This T cell receptor (beta chain) emerged from a study of T cell changes during pregnancy in multiple sclerosis. This CDR3 is built from 16 residues. V gave up 0 bases and J gave up 4 bases; unmatched junction bases: 8. Germline V gene lookup returns CDR1 LGHNA and CDR2 YNFKEQ. Clones were sequenced by immunoSEQ multiplex PCR, and TCRdb holds only the in-frame ones, with some missing. The sample contains over 30,000 clones, about 90% of which appear only once. The sequence was obtained from a female donor with multiple sclerosis, enrolled in a pregnancy study. Specimen: CD8+ T cells from peripheral blood mononuclear cells, collected in the third trimester of pregnancy. The V call is TRBV4-2, the J call TRBJ1-2; 7 bases are a match to TRBD1. CDR3 amino acids: CASSQDRQGDSYGYTF. The CDR3 bases are TGTGCCAGCAGCCAAGATAGGCAGGGGGACAGCTATGGCTACACCTTC.